The 27 T cell receptor beta chains below all came from one sample that was sequenced in a study of T cell changes during pregnancy in multiple sclerosis (dated by TCRdb to about 2019). The library was produced with the immunoSEQ multiplex PCR assay. Sourced from immuneACCESS, this table was stored by TCRdb with only in-frame sequences that have V and J called. A share of the clones is absent; for the studies checked, an unresolved V gene accounts for under half, and the remainder has no known explanation. The sample table shows approximately 30,000 clones, and around 90% are seen once. Roughly 0.6% of the sample goes to the ten largest clones. Sequences were derived from CD4+ T cells from peripheral blood mononuclear cells, sampled in the first trimester of pregnancy. The receptors shown here come from a female donor in good health, enrolled as a control in a pregnancy study.

This CDR3 is CASSSGYYGYTF. Here the CDR3 DNA reads TGTGCCAGCAGCTCAGGGTACTATGGCTACACCTTC. This sequence joins TRBV27 and TRBJ1-2, with a weak D call TRBD1 (5 bases). Germline CDR1 MNHEY, CDR2 SMNVEV (reference sequence). CDR3 size: 12 residues. V gave up 6 bases and J gave up 3 bases, with 8 bases separating them.

This clone was observed a single time. This chain joins TRBV5-6 and TRBJ2-5, with TRBD1 as a possible D gene (5 bases). This CDR3 has 17 residues. Trimming removed 1 base at V and 1 base at J, with 17 bases between. From germline, CDR1 is SGHDT and CDR2 YYEEEE. CDR3 protein: CASSLRLSRQFQETQYF. DNA of the CDR3: TGTGCCAGCAGCTTGCGGTTATCGCGACAGTTCCAAGAGACCCAGTACTTC.

This clone was counted a single time. The chain recombines TRBV18 with TRBJ2-3; TRBD1 matches at 12 bases. V lost 6 bases to trimming and J lost 1 base; unmatched junction nucleotides: 20. Germline V gene data show CDR1 as KGHSH and CDR2 as LQKENI. The CDR3 covers 21 residues. CDR3 region: CASSLVHRDRGRVRRTDTQYF. DNA for the CDR3: TGTGCCAGCTCGCTCGTTCACCGGGACAGGGGGCGCGTAAGGCGCACAGATACGCAGTATTTT.

This clone was detected once. The chain recombines TRBV7-9 with TRBJ2-2; 8 positions match TRBD1. Trimming took 3 bases from V and 5 from J; bases not matched to a gene: 5. CDR1 SEHNR and CDR2 FQNEAQ come from the germline V gene (reference sequence). The CDR3 runs to 15 residues. In DNA form, the CDR3 reads TGTGCCAGCAGCTTCGGACAGGGATCAACCGGGGAGCTGTTTTTT. It translates to CASSFGQGSTGELFF.

The J gene is TRBJ2-7, the V gene TRBV2; 7 bases are a match to TRBD1. V gave up 7 bases and J gave up 6 bases; unmatched junction bases: 3. The germline CDR1 and CDR2 sequences are SNHLY and FYNNEI. CDR3 length: 11 amino acids. CDR3 nucleotides: TGTGCCAGCAACAGACAGGGCGAGCAGTACTTC. Translating it yields CASNRQGEQYF.

This clone was detected only once. V is TRBV27 and J is TRBJ1-5, with 8 bases that match TRBD1. V gave up 8 bases and J gave up 0 bases; unmatched junction bases: 6. The germline gives CDR1 MNHEY, CDR2 SMNVEV (reference sequence). The CDR3 spans 15 residues. The CDR3 DNA reads TGTGCCAGCGGGAGGGGACAGGTTAGCAATCAGCCCCAGCATTTT. It specifies CASGRGQVSNQPQHF.

The chain uses TRBV28 and TRBJ2-1, with 7 bases that match TRBD2. Per the germline V gene, CDR1 is MDHEN and CDR2 is SYDVKM. Trimming took 3 bases from V and 8 from J; bases not matched to a gene: 10. The CDR3 runs to 15 residues. Here the CDR3 DNA reads TGTGCCAGCAGTTTCTCTGGCGGGAGTAGAGATGAGCAGTTCTTC. Its protein product is CASSFSGGSRDEQFF. Variable domain in full (rest from reference TRBV28 and TRBJ2-1): DVKVTQSSRYLVKRTGEKVFLECVQDMDHENMFWYRQDPGLGLRLIYFSYDVKMKEKGDIPEGYSVSREKKERFSLILESASTNQTSMYLCASSFSGGSRDEQFFGPGTRLTVL.

The rearrangement uses TRBV29-1 and TRBJ1-5; D unclear. Germline CDR1 reads SQVTM; CDR2 reads ANQGSEA. Trimming stripped 6 bases from V and 2 bases from J, with 14 bases between. CDR3 length equals 14 residues. The DNA of the CDR3 is TGCAGCGTCCTGACGGCGGGCGGCAATCAGCCCCAGCATTTT. Protein: CSVLTAGGNQPQHF. Looking up the rest from reference TRBV29-1 and TRBJ1-5 gives the full variable domain: SAVISQKPSRDICQRGTSLTIQCQVDSQVTMMFWYRQQPGQSLTLIATANQGSEATYESGFVIDKFPISRPNLTFSTLTVSNMSPEDSSIYLCSVLTAGGNQPQHFGDGTRLSIL.

V and J are TRBV18 and TRBJ2-7, with D hard to call. V gave up 2 bases and J gave up 5 bases, with 16 bases separating them. CDR1 KGHSH and CDR2 LQKENI come from the germline V gene. This CDR3 is built from 15 residues. The CDR3 is CASSPVAQWVNEQYF. CDR3 coding DNA: TGTGCCAGCTCACCAGTGGCACAGTGGGTCAACGAGCAGTACTTC.

The rearrangement joins TRBV10-3 to TRBJ2-2; D is perhaps TRBD1 (5 bases). The ends were cut back, 6 bases at V and 5 bases at J, with 16 bases in the middle. Germline V CDR1 and CDR2: ENHRY, SYGVKD. The CDR3 is 15 amino acids. CDR3 sequence reads: CAIRESRGGTGELFF. In DNA, the CDR3 is TGTGCCATCAGAGAGAGTAGGGGTGGTACCGGGGAGCTGTTTTTT.

CDR3 DNA: TGTGCCAGCAGTATAAATGGACAGCCGAACACCGGGGAGCTGTTTTTT. Translated, it gives CASSINGQPNTGELFF. This chain links TRBV6-6 with TRBJ2-2, with a possible D match to TRBD1 (6 bases). V was trimmed by 5 bases and J by 0 bases, leaving 13 bases between them. Germline-derived CDR1 and CDR2 are MNHNY and SVGAGI (reference sequence). The CDR3 is 16 amino acids.

The chain joins TRBV28 to TRBJ2-1; 10 positions agree with TRBD2. Germline V lookup: CDR1 MDHEN, CDR2 SYDVKM. V trimming: 10 bases; J trimming: 7 bases; junction bases outside the gene matches: 10. This CDR3 region has 14 residues. CDR3 residues: CAIESGGALNEQFF. In DNA form, the CDR3 reads TGTGCCATCGAGAGCGGGGGGGCCTTGAATGAGCAGTTCTTC.

The genes are TRBV28 and TRBJ1-2; 7 bases fit TRBD1. The germline gives CDR1 MDHEN, CDR2 SYDVKM. The CDR3 extends over 14 amino acids. After removal of 3 bases from V and 2 bases from J, the junction contained 3 bases not matched to a gene. DNA of the CDR3: TGTGCCAGCAGTTTCTCAGGGGGAAACTATGGCTACACCTTC. Its protein is CASSFSGGNYGYTF.

This chain connects TRBV18 to TRBJ1-3, with 8 bases identical to TRBD1. CDR3 size: 17 residues. The trim removed 3 bases at V and 1 base at J, leaving 8 bases unmatched. Germline lookup yields CDR1 KGHSH and CDR2 LQKENI. The CDR3 DNA follows: TGTGCCAGCTCACCGGCACTGACAGGGGTATCTGGAAACACCATATATTTT. Its protein product is CASSPALTGVSGNTIYF.

This chain connects TRBV18 to TRBJ2-7; 13 bases align to TRBD2. The V gene end was trimmed by 5 bases and the J gene end by 4 bases; junction bases not matched to a gene: 5. The CDR3 is 15 residues long. Germline CDR1 is KGHSH and CDR2 is LQKENI. CDR3 residues: CASSSGTSGNYEQYF. The CDR3 DNA is TGTGCCAGCTCAAGCGGGACTAGCGGGAATTACGAGCAGTACTTC. Combining the CDR3 with reference TRBV18 and TRBJ2-7 gives the whole variable domain NAGVMQNPRHLVRRRGQEARLRCSPMKGHSHVYWYRQLPEEGLKFMVYLQKENIIDESGMPKERFSAEFPKEGPSILRIQQVVRGDSAAYFCASSSGTSGNYEQYFGPGTRLTVT.

The rearrangement uses TRBV5-4 and TRBJ2-1; no definite D call. There are 12 residues in the CDR3. Germline CDR1 and CDR2: SGHNT and YYREEE (reference sequence). V lost 3 bases and J 4 bases, leaving 5 bases between the germline ends. The CDR3 is CASSSGYNEQFF. The CDR3 bases are TGTGCCAGCAGCTCGGGTTACAATGAGCAGTTCTTC.

The rearrangement joins TRBV2 to TRBJ1-4; 7 bases align to TRBD1. Germline V lookup: CDR1 SNHLY, CDR2 FYNNEI. The CDR3 has 16 residues. The junction had 15 bases not matched to a gene; V was cut back by 3 bases and J by 11 bases. CDR3: CASSDIGTAIMGKLFF. CDR3 nucleotides: TGTGCCAGCAGTGACATCGGGACAGCCATAATGGGGAAACTGTTTTTT.

The chain carries TRBV9 and TRBJ2-1; 8 nucleotides agree with TRBD1. CDR1 is SGDLS, CDR2 YYNGEE, per germline. The CDR3 consists of 16 residues. The V gene end was trimmed by 2 bases and the J gene end by 2 bases; junction bases not matched to a gene: 6. The CDR3: CASSVSQGQAYNEQFF. CDR3 bases: TGTGCCAGCAGCGTCTCCCAGGGACAGGCCTACAATGAGCAGTTCTTC.

The chain couples TRBV28 to TRBJ1-2; 8 positions agree with TRBD1. The CDR3 contains 12 residues. Germline lookup yields CDR1 MDHEN and CDR2 SYDVKM. J lost 3 bases, V lost 10 bases, and 4 bases had no gene match. In nucleotides, the CDR3 is TGTGCCATCGCGACAGGGGACTATGGCTACACCTTC. Translating it yields CAIATGDYGYTF.

The chain joins TRBV7-6 to TRBJ2-7; 7 bases align to TRBD1. Germline assignment: CDR1 SGHVS and CDR2 FNYEAQ. The J segment lost 2 bases and the V segment lost 5 bases, leaving 3 bases of the junction unmatched. This CDR3 is 13 amino acids long. The CDR3 nucleotides read TGTGCCAGCAGCCAGGGACAGCCCTACGAGCAGTACTTC. Its protein is CASSQGQPYEQYF. Full variable domain (remainder filled in from reference TRBV7-6 and TRBJ2-7): GAGVSQSPRYKVTKRGQDVALRCDPISGHVSLYWYRQALGQGPEFLTYFNYEAQQDKSGLPNDRFSAERPEGSISTLTIQRTEQRDSAMYRCASSQGQPYEQYFGPGTRLTVT.

This clone has only a few counts. The chain is built from TRBV23-1 and TRBJ1-5; the D gene is possibly TRBD1 (5 bases). TRBV23-1 is reported as an ORF; its role is uncertain. This CDR3 region has 18 residues. V was clipped by 0 bases and J by 0 bases, with 15 bases between them. The DNA for the CDR3 is TGCGCCAGCAGTCAATCGATCAGGGAGGGTTATAGCAATCAGCCCCAGCATTTT. Its protein product is CASSQSIREGYSNQPQHF.

V usage is TRBV19 and J usage is TRBJ2-4; D remains unclear. The CDR3 has 13 residues. CDR1 LNHDA and CDR2 SQIVND come from the germline V gene (reference sequence). The V end was cut by 9 bases, the J end by 1 base, with 10 bases between. The CDR3 reads CASSVGAKNIQYF. CDR3 DNA: TGTGCCAGCAGCGTCGGGGCCAAAAACATTCAGTACTTC. The variable domain in full, completed from reference TRBV19 and TRBJ2-4, reads DGGITQSPKYLFRKEGQNVTLSCEQNLNHDAMYWYRQDPGQGLRLIYYSQIVNDFQKGDIAEGYSVSREKKESFPLTVTSAQKNPTAFYLCASSVGAKNIQYFGAGTRLSVL.

The chain has TRBV7-2 and TRBJ1-4; 7 bases are a match to TRBD1. Germline CDR1 and CDR2: SGHTA and FQGNSA. J lost 7 bases, V lost 1 base, and 9 bases had no gene match. The CDR3 totals 16 residues. The CDR3 region has the DNA TGTGCCAGCAGCTTAGGGACAGGAGTGGGGAGTGAAAAACTGTTTTTT. Its protein is CASSLGTGVGSEKLFF.

This rearrangement joins TRBV7-2 to TRBJ2-4; 7 nucleotides match TRBD2. Germline trimming cut 5 bases from V and 8 bases from J; bases unmatched to any gene: 9. Germline CDR1 is SGHTA and CDR2 is FQGNSA. This CDR3 is 14 amino acids long. CDR3 sequence reads: CASSMDHGGDIQYF. CDR3 in DNA: TGTGCCAGCAGCATGGACCATGGGGGGGACATTCAGTACTTC.

This CDR3 reads CASSLLAGSTDTQYF. Written as DNA, the CDR3 is TGTGCCAGCAGCCTGCTAGCGGGGTCCACAGATACGCAGTATTTT. The chain carries TRBV9 and TRBJ2-3; the match to TRBD2 covers 9 bases. The V and J ends lost 4 bases and 2 bases, in that order; junction bases with no gene match: 5. This CDR3 spans 15 amino acids. The germline CDR1 and CDR2 sequences are SGDLS and YYNGEE.

This clone was counted a single time. This chain links TRBV6-5 with TRBJ2-2, with TRBD2 as a possible D gene (6 bases). CDR1 MNHEY and CDR2 SVGAGI come from the germline V gene. CDR3 length: 12 amino acids. Trimming took off 6 bases at V and 8 bases at J, with 10 bases between the two ends. DNA for the CDR3: TGTGCCAGCAGCGTAGCGGCGGGGGAGCTGTTTTTT. Its translation is CASSVAAGELFF.

The V gene is TRBV6-1, the J gene TRBJ2-3, with D possibly being TRBD2 (7 bases). This CDR3 comprises 15 residues. V lost 3 bases and J lost 2, with 12 bases in between. Looked up from germline, CDR1 is MNHNS and CDR2 is SASEGT. The chain's CDR3 is CASSDGGAPTDTQYF. DNA of the CDR3: TGTGCCAGCAGTGATGGGGGGGCTCCCACAGATACGCAGTATTTT.